This paragraph reports one T cell receptor (beta chain). Its target is not known. The same CDR3 arises from other DNA sequences in this sample as well. The sample comes from a study of cytomegalovirus exposure and HLA in healthy donors. Findings and caveats of the study: It was 150 to 200 TCR beta chains that were listed as cytomegalovirus-associated.

PCR employed 60 Vbeta and 13 Jbeta primers. Only in-frame clones appear in the TCRdb table, and some are missing; sequencing was by immunoSEQ multiplex PCR. The repertoire shows 110,000 to 150,000 clones; the top ten hold about 0.96%. V lost 3 bases, J lost 2 bases, and 4 bases stayed unmatched. The length of the CDR3 is 15 residues. Germline assignment: CDR1 MNHEY and CDR2 SMNVEV (reference sequence). Source material: PBMCs. The gene calls are TRBV27 and TRBJ2-7, with 10 bases identical to TRBD2. The TCR comes from a male donor in good health and CMV-seronegative. The CDR3 sequence: CASSLGSGGAYEQYF. As DNA, the CDR3 is TGTGCCAGCAGTTTGGGGAGCGGGGGGGCCTACGAGCAGTACTTC.